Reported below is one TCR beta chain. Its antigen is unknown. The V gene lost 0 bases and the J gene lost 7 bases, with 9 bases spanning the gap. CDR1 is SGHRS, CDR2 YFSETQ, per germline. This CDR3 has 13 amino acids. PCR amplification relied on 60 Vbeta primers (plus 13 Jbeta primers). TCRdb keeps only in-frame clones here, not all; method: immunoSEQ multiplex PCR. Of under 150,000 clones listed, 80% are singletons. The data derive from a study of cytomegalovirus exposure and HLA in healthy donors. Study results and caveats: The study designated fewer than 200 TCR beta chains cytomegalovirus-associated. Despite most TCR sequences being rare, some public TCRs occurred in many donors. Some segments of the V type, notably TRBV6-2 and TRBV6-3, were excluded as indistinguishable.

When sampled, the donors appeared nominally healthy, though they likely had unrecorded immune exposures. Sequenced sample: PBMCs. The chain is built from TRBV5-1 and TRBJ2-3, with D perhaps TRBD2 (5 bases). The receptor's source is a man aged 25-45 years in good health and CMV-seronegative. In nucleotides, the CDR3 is TGCGCCAGCAGCTTGGATACGGGGAATACGCAGTATTTT. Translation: CASSLDTGNTQYF.